This TCR beta chain is drawn from a study of blood T cell repertoires in COVID-19. The overall study: T cells, B-cell-depleted T cells, or PBMCs supplied cDNA or gDNA.

The authors' processing: The assay estimated nucleated cells by amplifying reference gene primers. Libraries were prepared by immunoSEQ multiplex PCR; TCRdb keeps only in-frame clonotypes and omits some of them. V and J calls plus clone size are reproduced from that table; the DNA served to infer D and trimming. The table has roughly 150,000 clones, approximately 82% seen once. After removal of 0 bases from V and 14 bases from J, the junction contained 5 bases not matched to a gene. Germline CDR1 MDHEN, CDR2 SYDVKM. The CDR3 consists of 13 residues. This rearrangement joins TRBV28 to TRBJ2-1, with 9 bases that match TRBD2. Sequencing was performed on peripheral blood. The receptor's source is a woman in her 70s who had recovered from COVID-19. The CDR3 nucleotides are TGTGCCAGCAGTTTATGGCTAGCGGGGTGGGAGTTCTTC. This codes for CASSLWLAGWEFF.